The 19 T cell receptor beta chains in this list originate from one sample, sequenced in a study of cytomegalovirus exposure and HLA in healthy donors (dated by TCRdb to about 2017). Library construction relied on the immunoSEQ multiplex PCR assay. The multiplex PCR relied on a mix of 60 forward primers for TCR Vbeta segments and 13 reverse primers for TCR Jbeta segments. Held by TCRdb, this immuneACCESS table contains in-frame sequences only and omits some clones. Under half of the omission traces to an unresolved V gene where checked; the cause of the rest is unknown. This sample has 74,000 or so clones in its table, and 79% of those were observed once. The ten largest account for around 21% of the sample. Sequencing used PBMCs. The source of these receptors is a woman in her thirties or forties in good health and CMV-seropositive.

The chain couples TRBV28 to TRBJ2-7; tentative D call: TRBD1 (5 bases). The length of the CDR3 is 13 residues. Germline CDR1 is MDHEN and CDR2 is SYDVKM. Trimming cost V 4 bases and J 4 bases, with 11 bases left between them. This chain's CDR3 is CASSSGNQYEQYF. In DNA, the CDR3 is TGTGCCAGCAGTTCAGGGAACCAATACGAGCAGTACTTC.

The chain has TRBV5-1 and TRBJ2-1; 8 bases agree with TRBD2. J lost 3 bases, V lost 8 bases, and 7 bases had no gene match. CDR3 length equals 14 residues. Germline lookup yields CDR1 SGHRS and CDR2 YFSETQ. Written as DNA, the CDR3 is TGCGCCAGTAGAGCGGGAGAGGGCTACAATGAGCAGTTCTTC. The encoded protein is CASRAGEGYNEQFF.

The chain carries TRBV4-1 and TRBJ2-7, with 11 nucleotides matching TRBD1. This CDR3 comprises 19 residues. Trimming removed 1 base from V and 1 base from J; junction bases left unmatched: 12. Germline CDR1 and CDR2: MGHRA and YSYEKL. The CDR3 spells CASSQGGQGELRGSYEQYF. The CDR3 region has the DNA TGCGCCAGCAGCCAAGGGGGACAGGGGGAGTTAAGGGGGTCCTACGAGCAGTACTTC.

The chain employs TRBV7-2 and TRBJ2-4; possible D gene TRBD1, 7 bases. There are 14 residues in the CDR3. The germline V gene encodes CDR1 SGHTA and CDR2 FQGNSA. V lost 1 base and J 6 bases, leaving 10 bases between the germline ends. This chain's CDR3 is CASSLVQGGNIQYF. For the CDR3, the DNA is TGTGCCAGCAGCTTAGTCCAGGGGGGAAACATTCAGTACTTC.

The chain carries TRBV5-4 and TRBJ2-2, with 9 bases fitting TRBD2. The germline V gene has CDR1 SGHNT and CDR2 YYREEE (reference sequence). V trimming: 4 bases; J trimming: 0 bases; junction bases outside the gene matches: 4. CDR3 length: 16 residues. The chain's CDR3 is CASSPRLAANTGELFF. CDR3 nucleotide sequence: TGTGCCAGCAGCCCCCGACTAGCGGCGAACACCGGGGAGCTGTTTTTT.

This clone was found a few times. Written as DNA, the CDR3 is TGTGCCAGCAGTTTACTACAGGGTTTAGAGACCCAGTACTTC. Translating gives CASSLLQGLETQYF. This chain connects TRBV28 to TRBJ2-5, with TRBD1 as a possible D gene (6 bases). Per the germline V gene, CDR1 is MDHEN and CDR2 is SYDVKM. The CDR3 extends over 14 amino acids. V lost 2 bases and J lost 4, with 11 bases in between.

The chain joins TRBV15 to TRBJ1-5; TRBD1 agrees at 7 bases. The CDR3 sequence is 16 residues long. Per germline, CDR1 LNHNV and CDR2 YYDKDF (reference sequence). V trimming: 0 bases; J trimming: 6 bases; junction bases outside the gene matches: 8. In DNA, the CDR3 is TGTGCCACCAGCAGAGATCTTGGACAGGCCGGTCAGCCCCAGCATTTT. Amino acid sequence: CATSRDLGQAGQPQHF.

J is TRBJ2-7 and V is TRBV27, with a possible D match to TRBD1 (6 bases). V was shortened by 5 bases and J by 0 bases, with 11 bases between the two germline ends. The CDR3 has 14 amino acids. Germline lookup yields CDR1 MNHEY and CDR2 SMNVEV (reference sequence). The CDR3 sequence: CASSQDRSSYEQYF. DNA for the CDR3: TGTGCCAGCAGTCAAGACAGGAGCTCCTACGAGCAGTACTTC.

This clone has a handful of counts. V gene TRBV6-4 combines with J gene TRBJ1-1, with D perhaps TRBD1 (6 bases). CDR3 length: 15 residues. The germline V gene encodes CDR1 MRHNA and CDR2 SNTAGT. Between the trimmed V and J ends, which lost 0 bases and 4 bases, there was a span of 12 bases. The CDR3: CASSDSMEGGTEAFF. DNA of the CDR3: TGTGCCAGCAGTGACTCGATGGAAGGGGGCACTGAAGCTTTCTTT.

The V and J genes are TRBV7-9 and TRBJ2-7; D might be TRBD1 (5 bases). CDR3 length: 15 amino acids. Germline V gene lookup returns CDR1 SEHNR and CDR2 FQNEAQ (reference sequence). The V and J ends lost 4 bases and 0 bases respectively, with 13 bases between them. CDR3 nucleotides: TGTGCCAGCAGCTACCCTTCCGACAGCTCCTACGAGCAGTACTTC. This gives the protein CASSYPSDSSYEQYF.

The chain has TRBV5-1 and TRBJ2-2; the match to TRBD2 covers 9 bases. The CDR3 spans 15 residues. V lost 7 bases to trimming and J lost 1 base; unmatched junction nucleotides: 5. In germline, CDR1 is SGHRS, CDR2 YFSETQ. In nucleotides, the CDR3 is TGCGCCAGCCGCGGGGGGGTTAAGAACACCGGGGAGCTGTTTTTT. It codes for CASRGGVKNTGELFF.

This clone was detected only a few times. The rearrangement joins TRBV30 to TRBJ1-2; D might be TRBD1 (5 bases). The germline V and J ends were trimmed by 4 bases and 5 bases, with 11 bases remaining between them. This CDR3 comprises 12 residues. Germline V CDR1 and CDR2: GTSNPN, SVGIG (reference sequence). CDR3 in amino acids: CAWNGGNYGYTF. The DNA for the CDR3 is TGTGCCTGGAATGGGGGGAATTATGGCTACACCTTC. Drawing the rest from reference TRBV30 and TRBJ1-2, the complete variable domain is SQTIHQWPATLVQPVGSPLSLECTVEGTSNPNLYWYRQAAGRGLQLLFYSVGIGQISSEVPQNLSASRPQDRQFILSSKKLLLSDSGFYLCAWNGGNYGYTFGSGTRLTVV.

The chain links TRBV5-6 to TRBJ2-7; D ambiguous. The germline V gene encodes CDR1 SGHDT and CDR2 YYEEEE. The CDR3 spans 11 residues. Trimming stripped 4 bases from V and 3 bases from J, with 5 bases between. The CDR3 protein is CASSTDYEQYF. The DNA for the CDR3 is TGTGCCAGCAGCACAGACTACGAGCAGTACTTC.

V and J are TRBV5-4 and TRBJ1-3, with 7 positions matching TRBD1. CDR3 length equals 18 residues. The J segment lost 0 bases and the V segment lost 3 bases, leaving 12 bases of the junction unmatched. The germline V gene encodes CDR1 SGHNT and CDR2 YYREEE (reference sequence). This chain's CDR3 is CASSSRQGRAFSGNTIYF. The DNA for the CDR3 is TGTGCCAGCAGCTCAAGACAGGGAAGGGCCTTCTCTGGAAACACCATATATTTT.

V and J are TRBV28 and TRBJ2-7; 7 bases line up with TRBD2. This CDR3 is built from 14 residues. CDR1 and CDR2 from the germline V gene are MDHEN and SYDVKM. V was pared by 5 bases and J by 1 base, with 5 bases of the junction left unmatched. The CDR3 DNA sequence: TGTGCCAGCAGTCCTAGCGGAACATCCTACGAGCAGTACTTC. It is translated as CASSPSGTSYEQYF.

The V and J genes are TRBV29-1 and TRBJ2-5, with 9 bases aligning to TRBD1. The V segment lost 1 base and the J segment 5 bases; nucleotides outside the gene matches: 5. From germline, CDR1 is SQVTM and CDR2 ANQGSEA. This CDR3 comprises 14 residues. CDR3 amino acids: CSVEGGTGRETQYF. Here the CDR3 DNA reads TGCAGCGTTGAAGGAGGGACAGGGCGGGAGACCCAGTACTTC.

V usage is TRBV30 and J usage is TRBJ1-3; D is uncertain. Trimming stripped 0 bases from V and 5 bases from J, with 2 bases between. The CDR3 covers 11 residues. Germline V lookup: CDR1 GTSNPN, CDR2 SVGIG (reference sequence). The CDR3 DNA follows: TGTGCCTGGAGTGTCAGAAACACCATATATTTT. Its translation: CAWSVRNTIYF.

The rearrangement uses TRBV10-3 and TRBJ2-3, with 8 bases aligning to TRBD2. The V and J ends lost 6 bases and 0 bases, in that order; junction bases with no gene match: 2. There are 14 residues in the CDR3. CDR1 is ENHRY and CDR2 is SYGVKD in the germline V gene. The CDR3 sequence: CAIRAGESTDTQYF. The CDR3 DNA reads as TGTGCCATCAGAGCGGGGGAAAGCACAGATACGCAGTATTTT.

This chain connects TRBV5-4 to TRBJ1-2, with D tentatively TRBD1 (6 bases). Germline CDR1 reads SGHNT; CDR2 reads YYREEE (reference sequence). Trimming took 4 bases from V and 3 from J, leaving 16 bases between them. The CDR3 is 15 amino acids. CDR3 in amino acids: CASSPRGMGDYGYTF. Written as DNA, the CDR3 is TGTGCCAGCAGCCCCAGGGGTATGGGCGACTATGGCTACACCTTC.